This is a list of T cell receptor beta chains from one sample in a study of identifying expanded T cells in peripheral blood. Repertoires were generated with immunoSEQ multiplex PCR, while TCRdb's copy carries only in-frame clones and drops some. The sample has approximately 120,000 clones, 75% to 90% seen once. Sequencing used blood. Every receptor here comes from a person aged 18 to 70 in good health. CDR3s include the opening cysteine and the closing phenylalanine or tryptophan. A D gene is named only where the DNA matches it firmly. Part of the rows lack a size; the others show once, few, many or a class for expanded clones.

clone_size: once; d_call: .; j_call: TRBJ1-4; v_call: TRBV13; cdr3_nt: TGTGCCAGCAGCTTGGGGAAAAAACTGTTTTTT; cdr3_aa: CASSLGKKLFF
clone_size: .; d_call: .; j_call: TRBJ1-1; v_call: TRBV7-7; cdr3_nt: TGTGCAGTGAGGGATCTGAACACTGAAGCTTTCTTT; cdr3_aa: CAVRDLNTEAFF
clone_size: .; d_call: .; j_call: TRBJ2-1; v_call: TRBV30; cdr3_nt: TGTGCCTGGAGTGTAGGTAGTAGCTTGAATGAGCAGTTCTTC; cdr3_aa: CAWSVGSSLNEQFF
clone_size: once; d_call: .; j_call: TRBJ1-1; v_call: TRBV6-6; cdr3_nt: TGTGCCATAAAAGGGAGGGGGAACACTGAAGCTTTCTTT; cdr3_aa: CAIKGRGNTEAFF
clone_size: .; d_call: TRBD1; j_call: TRBJ1-1; v_call: TRBV18; cdr3_nt: TGTGCCAGCTCCCCCAACGTGGGGACAGACGTAACCGGGGGTGAAGCTTTCTTT; cdr3_aa: CASSPNVGTDVTGGEAFF
clone_size: .; d_call: TRBD2; j_call: TRBJ2-1; v_call: TRBV5-1; cdr3_nt: TGCGCCAGCAGCGGCGGGGGGAGAGGTGGTGAGCAGTTCTTC; cdr3_aa: CASSGGGRGGEQFF
clone_size: .; d_call: .; j_call: TRBJ2-7; v_call: TRBV15; cdr3_nt: TGTGCCACCAGCAGTCGTGTAGGGGGGCCTTCGAACGAGCAGTACTTC; cdr3_aa: CATSSRVGGPSNEQYF
clone_size: once; d_call: TRBD1; j_call: TRBJ1-4; v_call: TRBV2; cdr3_nt: TGTGCCAGCAGGCTCGGGACAGGGCCTGAAAAACTGTTTTTT; cdr3_aa: CASRLGTGPEKLFF
clone_size: .; d_call: .; j_call: TRBJ2-7; v_call: TRBV7-9; cdr3_nt: TGTGCCAGCAGCTTAGCGGGGTTCGCCTACGAGCAGTACTTC; cdr3_aa: CASSLAGFAYEQYF
clone_size: once; d_call: TRBD2; j_call: TRBJ2-1; v_call: TRBV18; cdr3_nt: TGTGCCAGCTCCGCTCTGGAGCGTAGCGGGCGATACAATGAGCAGTTCTTC; cdr3_aa: CASSALERSGRYNEQFF
clone_size: .; d_call: .; j_call: TRBJ1-1; v_call: TRBV9; cdr3_nt: TGTGCCAGCAGCGTAGTGGGGACGGCTATCTTCTTT; cdr3_aa: CASSVVGTAIFF
clone_size: few; d_call: .; j_call: TRBJ2-1; v_call: TRBV6-1; cdr3_nt: TGTGCCAGCAGTGAAACACAGGACCCATACAATGAGCAGTTCTTC; cdr3_aa: CASSETQDPYNEQFF
clone_size: .; d_call: TRBD1; j_call: TRBJ1-1; v_call: TRBV7-6; cdr3_nt: TGTGCCAGCAGCCCCCGGACAGGGACGAACACTGAAGCTTTCTTT; cdr3_aa: CASSPRTGTNTEAFF
clone_size: .; d_call: TRBD1; j_call: TRBJ1-1; v_call: TRBV9; cdr3_nt: TGTGCCAGCAGCCAATTGTCGGACAGGGCGAACACTGAAGCTTTCTTT; cdr3_aa: CASSQLSDRANTEAFF
clone_size: .; d_call: .; j_call: TRBJ2-1; v_call: TRBV10-3; cdr3_nt: TGTGCCATCAGTGAAGGGACGAGCAGCCTGGAGTTCTTC; cdr3_aa: CAISEGTSSLEFF
clone_size: .; d_call: .; j_call: TRBJ2-1; v_call: TRBV27; cdr3_nt: TGTGCCAGCAGCCTAAGAACTAGTAGGGCGACCTCCTACAATGAGCAGTTCTTC; cdr3_aa: CASSLRTSRATSYNEQFF
clone_size: .; d_call: .; j_call: TRBJ2-7; v_call: TRBV27; cdr3_nt: TGTGCCAGCAGTTTTAATACACAATTCTACGAGCAGTACTTC; cdr3_aa: CASSFNTQFYEQYF
clone_size: .; d_call: TRBD1; j_call: TRBJ1-2; v_call: TRBV9; cdr3_nt: TGTGCCAGCAGCGTAGGAGGGACAGGGGGGAAATATGGCTACACCTTC; cdr3_aa: CASSVGGTGGKYGYTF
clone_size: .; d_call: TRBD1; j_call: TRBJ1-5; v_call: TRBV7-2; cdr3_nt: TGTGCCAGCAACCTACAGGGGGGAAATCAGCCCCAGCATTTT; cdr3_aa: CASNLQGGNQPQHF
clone_size: .; d_call: .; j_call: TRBJ1-2; v_call: TRBV29-1; cdr3_nt: TGCAGCGTTGAAGGCGGCCAAGTGGTTTATGGCTACACCTTC; cdr3_aa: CSVEGGQVVYGYTF
clone_size: .; d_call: .; j_call: TRBJ1-2; v_call: TRBV27; cdr3_nt: TGTGCCAGCAAAAGTTTACAGCCGAATAATGGCTACACCTTC; cdr3_aa: CASKSLQPNNGYTF
clone_size: .; d_call: .; j_call: TRBJ2-5; v_call: TRBV5-6; cdr3_nt: TGTGCCAGCAGCTTACGTAGGGGGGCCGGGGAGACCCAGTACTTC; cdr3_aa: CASSLRRGAGETQYF
clone_size: .; d_call: .; j_call: TRBJ2-7; v_call: TRBV6-5; cdr3_nt: TGTGCCAGCAGTTCAGGGACGACAACCTACGAGCAGTACTTC; cdr3_aa: CASSSGTTTYEQYF
clone_size: .; d_call: .; j_call: TRBJ2-3; v_call: TRBV7-6; cdr3_nt: TGTGCCAGCAGCTTAGATGCAGGGGCCGGGGATACGCAGTATTTT; cdr3_aa: CASSLDAGAGDTQYF
clone_size: once; d_call: .; j_call: TRBJ2-6; v_call: TRBV27; cdr3_nt: TGTGCCAGCAGCCCTGAGGAAAACGCGAACAGGGACTCTTCTGGGGCCAACGTCCTGACTTTC; cdr3_aa: CASSPEENANRDSSGANVLTF
clone_size: .; d_call: TRBD1; j_call: TRBJ2-7; v_call: TRBV6-1; cdr3_nt: TGTGCCAGCAGCGCCGGGACAGGGACGGGGGAGCAGTACTTC; cdr3_aa: CASSAGTGTGEQYF
clone_size: .; d_call: .; j_call: TRBJ2-1; v_call: TRBV5-1; cdr3_nt: TGCGCCAGCAGCTTGGTGGGGGGCCGTTACAATGAGCAGTTCTTC; cdr3_aa: CASSLVGGRYNEQFF
clone_size: .; d_call: TRBD2; j_call: TRBJ2-7; v_call: TRBV29-1; cdr3_nt: TGCAGCGTTGGGGAGGGACCCTACGAGCAGTACTTC; cdr3_aa: CSVGEGPYEQYF
clone_size: .; d_call: .; j_call: TRBJ1-3; v_call: TRBV6-1; cdr3_nt: TGTGCCAGCAGTGGGGATAGACTGAGCTCTGGAAACACCATATATTTT; cdr3_aa: CASSGDRLSSGNTIYF
clone_size: .; d_call: TRBD2; j_call: TRBJ2-2; v_call: TRBV9; cdr3_nt: TGTGCCAGTTCCGGGACTATAAACACCGGGGAGCTGTTTTTT; cdr3_aa: CASSGTINTGELFF
clone_size: .; d_call: .; j_call: TRBJ2-3; v_call: TRBV7-3; cdr3_nt: TGTGCCAGCAGCTGGAATGGAGCAGATACGCAGTATTTT; cdr3_aa: CASSWNGADTQYF
clone_size: .; d_call: .; j_call: TRBJ2-5; v_call: TRBV10-1; cdr3_nt: TGCGCCAGCAGTTCAGGGCTCCAAGAGACCCAGTACTTC; cdr3_aa: CASSSGLQETQYF
clone_size: many; d_call: .; j_call: TRBJ1-1; v_call: TRBV19; cdr3_nt: TGTGCCAGTACTAAACAGATGAACACTGAAGCTTTCTTT; cdr3_aa: CASTKQMNTEAFF
clone_size: once; d_call: TRBD1; j_call: TRBJ1-5; v_call: TRBV5-1; cdr3_nt: TGCGCCAGCAGCTTGGCCCCAACGACAGGGGGGCTCAATCAGCCCCAGCATTTT; cdr3_aa: CASSLAPTTGGLNQPQHF
clone_size: .; d_call: .; j_call: TRBJ2-3; v_call: TRBV18; cdr3_nt: TGTGCCAGCTCACCACCGATGGGGAACAGCCGGACAGATACGCAGTATTTT; cdr3_aa: CASSPPMGNSRTDTQYF
clone_size: .; d_call: TRBD2; j_call: TRBJ2-1; v_call: TRBV7-2; cdr3_nt: TGTGCCAGCAGCTCGCCGGGACTAGCGGGGTCGAGCTCCTACAATGAGCAGTTCTTC; cdr3_aa: CASSSPGLAGSSSYNEQFF
clone_size: .; d_call: .; j_call: TRBJ2-7; v_call: TRBV11-3; cdr3_nt: TGTGCCAGCAGCTTAGGCAGGGGCGCCTACGAGCAGTACTTC; cdr3_aa: CASSLGRGAYEQYF
clone_size: .; d_call: .; j_call: TRBJ1-3; v_call: TRBV7-9; cdr3_nt: TGTGCCGCCAGAAGGACGACAGCTGGAAACACCATATATTTT; cdr3_aa: CAARRTTAGNTIYF
clone_size: .; d_call: TRBD2; j_call: TRBJ2-5; v_call: TRBV7-2; cdr3_nt: TGTGCCAGCAGCTTAGTTTCTAGCGGGGAAGAGACCCAGTACTTC; cdr3_aa: CASSLVSSGEETQYF
clone_size: .; d_call: .; j_call: TRBJ1-1; v_call: TRBV11-2; cdr3_nt: TGTGCCAGCAGCTACGGGTGGGGGACTGAAGCTTTCTTT; cdr3_aa: CASSYGWGTEAFF
clone_size: .; d_call: .; j_call: TRBJ1-2; v_call: TRBV29-1; cdr3_nt: TGCACTCTTGGAGGGCCGGGCGGCTACACCTTC; cdr3_aa: CTLGGPGGYTF
clone_size: .; d_call: .; j_call: TRBJ1-1; v_call: TRBV5-1; cdr3_nt: TGCGCCAGCAGCTTACAGGGAAACACTGAAGCTTTCTTT; cdr3_aa: CASSLQGNTEAFF
clone_size: .; d_call: .; j_call: TRBJ1-1; v_call: TRBV2; cdr3_nt: TGTGCCAGCGGTGACCAGATTGGCACTGAAGCTTTCTTT; cdr3_aa: CASGDQIGTEAFF
clone_size: .; d_call: .; j_call: TRBJ1-3; v_call: TRBV5-6; cdr3_nt: TGTGCCAGCAGCTTGGACAGGGGAAACACCATATATTTT; cdr3_aa: CASSLDRGNTIYF
clone_size: few; d_call: .; j_call: TRBJ2-2; v_call: TRBV30; cdr3_nt: TGTGCCTGGAGTGTAGGGGGCACCGGGGAGCTGTTTTTT; cdr3_aa: CAWSVGGTGELFF
clone_size: .; d_call: .; j_call: TRBJ2-7; v_call: TRBV10-2; cdr3_nt: TGCGCCAGCAGTGAGTCTCTGATGGGCTACGAGCAGTACTTC; cdr3_aa: CASSESLMGYEQYF